This T cell receptor (beta chain) was profiled in a study of cytomegalovirus exposure and HLA in healthy donors. Findings and limits, study-wide: Most TCR sequences proved rare, with some public TCRs found in many donors. Accounts indicate the classifier identified cytomegalovirus status with strong specificity and sensitivity. Reported findings show TCR beta sequences accurately forecast HLA-A and HLA-B alleles in most subjects.

To note about this clone: Antigen unknown.

Both 60 Vbeta primers and 13 Jbeta primers went into the PCR. Profiled with immunoSEQ multiplex PCR; TCRdb holds only in-frame clones, not every one. This sample yields about 130,000 clones, of which 70% to 80% are seen a single time; about 2.7% belongs to the top ten. The CDR3 contains 14 residues. V lost 0 bases, J lost 1 base, and 8 bases lay in between. CDR1 is SGHRS and CDR2 is YFSETQ in the germline V gene. The sequence was collected from a woman aged 55-69 years in good health and CMV-seropositive. Sequenced sample: PBMCs. The chain uses TRBV5-1 and TRBJ2-7; D call uncertain. CDR3 protein: CASSLAARSYEQYF. For the CDR3, the DNA is TGCGCCAGCAGCTTGGCCGCCAGGTCCTACGAGCAGTACTTC. The variable domain in full, completed from reference TRBV5-1 and TRBJ2-7, reads KAGVTQTPRYLIKTRGQQVTLSCSPISGHRSVSWYQQTPGQGLQFLFEYFSETQRNKGNFPGRFSGRQFSNSRSEMNVSTLELGDSALYLCASSLAARSYEQYFGPGTRLTVT.